The 4 T cell receptor beta chains given below trace back to one sample, sequenced in a study of response to subunit inactivated influenza vaccine. TCRdb re-called the RT-PCR reads with MiXCR, one entry per CDR3 protein. The repertoire consists of 450,000 to 600,000 distinct CDR3 sequences, with 6% to 9% occurring once and the leading ten covering over 10%. The sample was PBMCs from blood, taken around 25 months after vaccination. The receptors originated from a man between 50 and 75 years old who received an inactivated influenza vaccine.

This clonotype was found many times. The CDR3 bases are TGCGCCAGCAGCTCCTCCGACAGGGTTGAAAAACTGTTTTTT. Protein sequence: CASSSSDRVEKLFF. The chain employs TRBV5-1 and TRBJ1-4; 7 bases align to TRBD1. With V trimmed by 3 bases and J by 7 bases, 6 bases remained unmatched. The length of the CDR3 is 14 residues. Germline assignment: CDR1 SGHRS and CDR2 YFSETQ.

This clonotype was detected many times. The J gene is TRBJ2-7, the V gene TRBV29-1; 9 bases agree with TRBD1. This CDR3 has 14 residues. CDR1 is SQVTM, CDR2 ANQGSEA, per germline. The J segment lost 5 bases and the V segment lost 3 bases, leaving 8 bases of the junction unmatched. The CDR3 nucleotides are TGCAGCGTTGAGTTTTACGGACAGGGGAACGAGCAGTACTTC. This gives the protein CSVEFYGQGNEQYF.

This clonotype has only a few counts. This chain uses TRBV6-5 with TRBJ2-7; no firm D call. The CDR3 extends over 11 amino acids. V dropped 1 base and J dropped 7 bases, with 5 bases sitting between them. Looked up from germline, CDR1 is MNHEY and CDR2 is SVGAGI. The CDR3 sequence is CASSYFKEQYF. As DNA, the CDR3 is TGTGCCAGCAGTTACTTTAAGGAGCAGTACTTC.

This clonotype has ten or more counts. The chain recombines TRBV30 with TRBJ1-4; D uncertain. Germline V gene lookup returns CDR1 GTSNPN and CDR2 SVGIG (reference sequence). This CDR3 spans 14 amino acids. V was pared by 1 base and J by 0 bases, with 6 bases between. CDR3 coding DNA: TGTGCCTGGAGTGGGGTGACAACTAATGAAAAACTGTTTTTT. It encodes CAWSGVTTNEKLFF.